The 5 T cell receptor beta chains below were found in one sample sequenced in a study of cytomegalovirus exposure and HLA in healthy donors. The study ran its PCR with 60 Vbeta and 13 Jbeta primers. Profiling relied on immunoSEQ multiplex PCR, and the TCRdb table lists in-frame clones only, not all of them. Of over 100,000 clones listed, roughly 71% are singletons. Material for sequencing was PBMCs. These receptors all come from a woman aged 40 to 50 in good health and CMV-seronegative.

CDR3 protein: CATASDRDEQYF. CDR3 bases: TGTGCCACCGCCAGTGACAGGGACGAGCAGTACTTC. The chain has TRBV27 and TRBJ2-7; TRBD1 matches 7 bases. V was clipped by 10 bases and J by 5 bases; unmatched bases: 8. Per germline, CDR1 MNHEY and CDR2 SMNVEV (reference sequence). The CDR3 has 12 residues.

This clone turned up a few times. This rearrangement joins TRBV25-1 to TRBJ1-4; unclear D gene. The length of the CDR3 is 15 residues. V was trimmed by 5 bases and J by 4 bases, leaving 14 bases between them. Germline CDR1 MGHDK, CDR2 SYGVNS. For the CDR3, the DNA is TGTGCCAGCAGTAAAACCAGTAGAGGTAATGAAAAACTGTTTTTT. Translating it yields CASSKTSRGNEKLFF.

The CDR3: CASSSRWTGSGSPLHF. The DNA of the CDR3 is TGTGCCAGCAGCTCACGGTGGACAGGCTCAGGTTCACCCCTCCACTTT. The chain joins TRBV4-2 to TRBJ1-6; 7 bases fit TRBD1. The germline CDR1 and CDR2 sequences are LGHNA and YNFKEQ. Unmatched junction bases numbered 13, after V lost 5 bases and J lost 9 bases. The CDR3 runs to 16 residues.

J is TRBJ2-5 and V is TRBV27; 7 bases align to TRBD1. This CDR3 spans 14 amino acids. The germline V gene has CDR1 MNHEY and CDR2 SMNVEV (reference sequence). V shed 5 bases and J 5 bases; nucleotides not matched to a gene: 8. The CDR3 is CASSAHRGWETQYF. CDR3 in DNA: TGTGCCAGCAGTGCCCACAGGGGCTGGGAGACCCAGTACTTC.

About this clone: Other DNA sequences from this sample encode an identical CDR3 as well. V usage is TRBV29-1 and J usage is TRBJ1-2; D is ambiguous. The length of the CDR3 is 11 residues. Per germline, CDR1 SQVTM and CDR2 ANQGSEA. V gave up 3 bases and J gave up 5 bases, with 7 bases separating them. The DNA for the CDR3 is TGCAGCGTTGAGGGAGGGTATGGCTACACCTTC. Its translation: CSVEGGYGYTF.